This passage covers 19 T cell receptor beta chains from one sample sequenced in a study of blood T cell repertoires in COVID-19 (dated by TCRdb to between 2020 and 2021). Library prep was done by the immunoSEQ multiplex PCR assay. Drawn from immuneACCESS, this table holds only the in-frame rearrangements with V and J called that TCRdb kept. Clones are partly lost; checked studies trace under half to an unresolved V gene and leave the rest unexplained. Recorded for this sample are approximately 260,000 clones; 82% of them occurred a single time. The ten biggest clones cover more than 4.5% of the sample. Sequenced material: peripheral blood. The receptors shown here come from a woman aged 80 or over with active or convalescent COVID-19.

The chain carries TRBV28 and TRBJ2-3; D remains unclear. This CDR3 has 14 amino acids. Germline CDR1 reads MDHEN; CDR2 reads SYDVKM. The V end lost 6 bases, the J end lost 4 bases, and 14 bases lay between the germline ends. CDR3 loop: CASRTRGPADTQYF. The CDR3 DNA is TGTGCCAGCAGGACCCGCGGTCCAGCAGATACGCAGTATTTT.

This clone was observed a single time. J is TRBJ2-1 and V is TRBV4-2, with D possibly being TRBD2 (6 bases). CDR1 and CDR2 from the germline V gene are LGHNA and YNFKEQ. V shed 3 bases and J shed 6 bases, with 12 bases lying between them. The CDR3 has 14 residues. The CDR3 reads CASSHVGTANEQFF. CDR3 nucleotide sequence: TGTGCCAGCAGCCACGTCGGGACTGCCAATGAGCAGTTCTTC.

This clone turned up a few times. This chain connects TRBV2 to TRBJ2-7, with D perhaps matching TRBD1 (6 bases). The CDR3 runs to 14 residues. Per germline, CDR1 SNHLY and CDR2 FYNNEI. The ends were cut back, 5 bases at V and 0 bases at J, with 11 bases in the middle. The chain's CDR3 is CASSLGASSYEQYF. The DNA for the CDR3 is TGTGCCAGCAGTCTGGGGGCTAGCTCCTACGAGCAGTACTTC.

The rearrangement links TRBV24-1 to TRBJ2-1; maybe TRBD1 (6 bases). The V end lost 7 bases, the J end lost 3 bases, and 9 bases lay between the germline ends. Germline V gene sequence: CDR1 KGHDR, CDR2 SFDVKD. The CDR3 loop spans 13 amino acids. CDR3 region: CATRGADYNEQFF. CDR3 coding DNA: TGTGCCACCAGGGGGGCCGACTACAATGAGCAGTTCTTC.

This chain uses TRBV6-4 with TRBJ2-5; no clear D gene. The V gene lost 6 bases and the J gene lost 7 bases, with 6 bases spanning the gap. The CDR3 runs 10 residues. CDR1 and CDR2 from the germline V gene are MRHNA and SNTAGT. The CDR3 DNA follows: TGTGCCAGCAGCCCGTCGACCCAGTACTTC. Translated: CASSPSTQYF.

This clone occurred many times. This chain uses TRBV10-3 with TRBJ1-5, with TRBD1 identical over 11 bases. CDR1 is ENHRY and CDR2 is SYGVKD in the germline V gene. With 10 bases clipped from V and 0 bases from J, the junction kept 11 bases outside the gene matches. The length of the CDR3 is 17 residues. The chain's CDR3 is CASNPGQGDYSNQPQHF. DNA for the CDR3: TGTGCCAGCAATCCGGGACAGGGGGACTATAGCAATCAGCCCCAGCATTTT.

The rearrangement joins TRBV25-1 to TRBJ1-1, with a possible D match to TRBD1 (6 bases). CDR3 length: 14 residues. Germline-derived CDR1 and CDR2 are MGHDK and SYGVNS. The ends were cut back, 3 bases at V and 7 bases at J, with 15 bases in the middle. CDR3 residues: CASSDLSQGLEAFF. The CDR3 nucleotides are TGTGCCAGCAGTGACCTCTCCCAGGGGCTTGAAGCTTTCTTT.

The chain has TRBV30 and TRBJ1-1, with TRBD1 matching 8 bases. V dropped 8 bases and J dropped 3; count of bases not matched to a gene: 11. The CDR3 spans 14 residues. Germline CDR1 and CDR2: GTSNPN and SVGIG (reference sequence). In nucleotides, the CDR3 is TGTGCCGGAGTCTTCAGGGGGCCCGACACTGAAGCTTTCTTT. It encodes CAGVFRGPDTEAFF.

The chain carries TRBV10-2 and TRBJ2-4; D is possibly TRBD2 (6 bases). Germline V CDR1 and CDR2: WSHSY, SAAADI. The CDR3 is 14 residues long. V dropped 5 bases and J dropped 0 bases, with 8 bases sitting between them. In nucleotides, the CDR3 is TGCGCCAGCAGTAGAGCGGGAGCCAAAAACATTCAGTACTTC. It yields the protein CASSRAGAKNIQYF.

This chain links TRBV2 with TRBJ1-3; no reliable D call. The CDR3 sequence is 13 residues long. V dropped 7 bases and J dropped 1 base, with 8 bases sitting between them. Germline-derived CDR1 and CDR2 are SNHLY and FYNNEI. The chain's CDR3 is CASNQLSGNTIYF. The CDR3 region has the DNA TGTGCCAGCAACCAGTTATCTGGAAACACCATATATTTT.

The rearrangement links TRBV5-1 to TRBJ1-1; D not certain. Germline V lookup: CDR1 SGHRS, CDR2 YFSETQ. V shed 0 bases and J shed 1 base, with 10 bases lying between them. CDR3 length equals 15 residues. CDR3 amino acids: CASSLAPTGNTEAFF. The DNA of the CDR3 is TGCGCCAGCAGCTTGGCCCCGACGGGGAACACTGAAGCTTTCTTT.

CDR3 amino acids: CATSGGGLDYEQYF. The CDR3, as DNA: TGTGCCACCAGTGGTGGGGGACTAGACTACGAGCAGTACTTC. This rearrangement joins TRBV24-1 to TRBJ2-7; 8 bases are a match to TRBD2. In germline, CDR1 is KGHDR, CDR2 SFDVKD. V shed 5 bases, J shed 3 bases, and the junction held 5 bases outside the gene matches. The CDR3 covers 14 residues.

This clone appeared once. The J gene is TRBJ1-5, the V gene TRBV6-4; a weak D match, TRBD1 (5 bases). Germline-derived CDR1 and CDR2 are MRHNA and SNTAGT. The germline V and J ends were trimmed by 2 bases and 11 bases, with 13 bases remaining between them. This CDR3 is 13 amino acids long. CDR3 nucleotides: TGTGCCAGCAGTGACGGGGGGGTCGGGGCCCAGCATTTT. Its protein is CASSDGGVGAQHF.

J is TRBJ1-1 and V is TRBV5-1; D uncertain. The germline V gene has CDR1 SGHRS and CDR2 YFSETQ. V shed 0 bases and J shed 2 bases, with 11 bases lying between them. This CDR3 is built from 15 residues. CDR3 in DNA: TGCGCCAGCAGCTTGGAACTAGCTTCAAACACTGAAGCTTTCTTT. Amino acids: CASSLELASNTEAFF.

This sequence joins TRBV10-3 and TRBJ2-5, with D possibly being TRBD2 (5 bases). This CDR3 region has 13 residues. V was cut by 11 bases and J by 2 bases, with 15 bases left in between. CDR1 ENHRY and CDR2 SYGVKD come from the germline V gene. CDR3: CASTGNRQETQYF. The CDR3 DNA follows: TGTGCCTCGACGGGAAACCGGCAAGAGACCCAGTACTTC.

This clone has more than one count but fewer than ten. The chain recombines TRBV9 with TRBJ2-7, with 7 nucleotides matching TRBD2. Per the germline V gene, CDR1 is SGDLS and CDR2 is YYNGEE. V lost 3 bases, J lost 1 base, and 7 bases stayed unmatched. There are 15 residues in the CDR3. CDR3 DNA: TGTGCCAGCAGCGCAAGAGCGGGATCATCCTACGAGCAGTACTTC. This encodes CASSARAGSSYEQYF.

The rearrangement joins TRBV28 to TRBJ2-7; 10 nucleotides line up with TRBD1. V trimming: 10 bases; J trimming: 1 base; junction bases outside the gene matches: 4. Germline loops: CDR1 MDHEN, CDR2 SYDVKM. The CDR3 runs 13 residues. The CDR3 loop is CATGTGVSYEQYF. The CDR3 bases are TGTGCCACCGGGACAGGGGTTTCCTACGAGCAGTACTTC.

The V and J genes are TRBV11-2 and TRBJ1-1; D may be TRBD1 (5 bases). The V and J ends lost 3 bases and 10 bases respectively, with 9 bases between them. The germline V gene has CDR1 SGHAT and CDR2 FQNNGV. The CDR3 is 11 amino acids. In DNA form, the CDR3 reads TGTGCCAGCAGCTTGCAGGGTAGAGCTTTCTTT. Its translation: CASSLQGRAFF. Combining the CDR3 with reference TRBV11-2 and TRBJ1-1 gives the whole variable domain EAGVAQSPRYKIIEKRQSVAFWCNPISGHATLYWYQQILGQGPKLLIQFQNNGVVDDSQLPKDRFSAERLKGVDSTLKIQPAKLEDSAVYLCASSLQGRAFFGQGTRLTVV.

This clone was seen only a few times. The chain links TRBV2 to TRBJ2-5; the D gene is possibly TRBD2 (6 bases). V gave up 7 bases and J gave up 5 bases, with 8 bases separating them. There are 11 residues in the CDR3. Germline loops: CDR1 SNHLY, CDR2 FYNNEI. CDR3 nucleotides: TGTGCCAGCAAGGAGGGGGAGACCCAGTACTTC. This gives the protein CASKEGETQYF.